This T cell receptor (beta chain) was retrieved from a study of cytomegalovirus exposure and HLA in healthy donors. Study-wide points: The study flagged 150 to 200 TCR beta chains as cytomegalovirus-associated.

Sequencing was performed with immunoSEQ multiplex PCR; in TCRdb, only in-frame clones are kept and a portion is missing. This sample has 150,000 to 200,000 clones, with about 81% found just once. A word on this clone: Its antigen is not known.

V was pared by 7 bases and J by 1 base, with 2 bases of the junction left unmatched. The germline V gene has CDR1 LNHDA and CDR2 SQIVND (reference sequence). This CDR3 has 14 amino acids. The sequence came from a woman in her 30s in good health and CMV-seronegative. This chain joins TRBV19 and TRBJ2-7; the match to TRBD2 covers 12 bases. Sequenced: PBMCs. The chain's CDR3 is CASIGTSGSYEQYF. In DNA form, the CDR3 reads TGTGCCAGTATCGGGACTAGCGGGTCCTACGAGCAGTACTTC.